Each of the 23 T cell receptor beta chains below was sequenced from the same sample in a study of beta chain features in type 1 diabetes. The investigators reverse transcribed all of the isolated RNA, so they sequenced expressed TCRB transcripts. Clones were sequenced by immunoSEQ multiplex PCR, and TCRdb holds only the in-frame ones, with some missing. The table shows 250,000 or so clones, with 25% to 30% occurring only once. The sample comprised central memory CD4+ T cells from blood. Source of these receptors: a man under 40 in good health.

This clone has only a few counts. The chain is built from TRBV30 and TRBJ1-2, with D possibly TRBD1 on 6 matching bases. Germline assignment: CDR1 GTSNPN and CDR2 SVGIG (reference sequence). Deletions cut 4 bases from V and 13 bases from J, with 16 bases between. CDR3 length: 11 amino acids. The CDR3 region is CAWILQGAGTF. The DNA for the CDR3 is TGTGCCTGGATTTTACAGGGAGCCGGCACCTTC.

The CDR3 region is CASSSMNGWELFF. The CDR3 nucleotides are TGTGCCAGCAGCTCCATGAACGGATGGGAGCTGTTTTTT. This rearrangement joins TRBV2 to TRBJ2-2; no clear D. Germline lookup yields CDR1 SNHLY and CDR2 FYNNEI. The V and J ends lost 6 bases and 9 bases respectively, with 14 bases between them. This CDR3 region has 13 residues.

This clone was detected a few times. The CDR3 spells CASSLSQNQPQHF. The CDR3 nucleotides are TGTGCCAGCAGCCTCTCCCAGAATCAGCCCCAGCATTTT. The gene calls are TRBV6-5 and TRBJ1-5; no firm D call. V lost 6 bases to trimming and J lost 4 bases, with 10 bases between them. In germline, CDR1 is MNHEY, CDR2 SVGAGI. This CDR3 is built from 13 residues.

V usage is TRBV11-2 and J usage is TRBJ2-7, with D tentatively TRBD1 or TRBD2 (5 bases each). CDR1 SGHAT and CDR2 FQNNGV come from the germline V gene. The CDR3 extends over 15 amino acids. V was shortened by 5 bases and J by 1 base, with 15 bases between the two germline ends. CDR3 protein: CASSPGTWGSYEQYF. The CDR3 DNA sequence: TGTGCCAGCAGCCCCGGGACCTGGGGGTCCTACGAGCAGTACTTC.

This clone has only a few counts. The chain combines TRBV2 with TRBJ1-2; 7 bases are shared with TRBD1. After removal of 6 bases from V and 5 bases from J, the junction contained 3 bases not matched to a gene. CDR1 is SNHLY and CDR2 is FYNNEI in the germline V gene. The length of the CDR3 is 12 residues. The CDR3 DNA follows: TGTGCCAGCAGAGGGACAGATTATGGCTACACCTTC. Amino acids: CASRGTDYGYTF.

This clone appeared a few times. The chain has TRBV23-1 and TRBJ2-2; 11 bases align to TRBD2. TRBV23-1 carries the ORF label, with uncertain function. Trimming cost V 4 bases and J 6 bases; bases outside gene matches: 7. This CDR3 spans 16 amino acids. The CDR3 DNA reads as TGCGCCAGCAGTCGTAGCGGGAGGGCCGTTGCCGGGGAGCTGTTTTTT. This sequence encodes CASSRSGRAVAGELFF.

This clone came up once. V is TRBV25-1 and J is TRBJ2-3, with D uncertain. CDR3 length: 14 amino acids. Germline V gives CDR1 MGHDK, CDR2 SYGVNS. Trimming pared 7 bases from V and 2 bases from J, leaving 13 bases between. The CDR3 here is CASNTENPTDTQYF. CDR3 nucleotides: TGTGCCAGCAATACGGAGAACCCCACAGATACGCAGTATTTT.

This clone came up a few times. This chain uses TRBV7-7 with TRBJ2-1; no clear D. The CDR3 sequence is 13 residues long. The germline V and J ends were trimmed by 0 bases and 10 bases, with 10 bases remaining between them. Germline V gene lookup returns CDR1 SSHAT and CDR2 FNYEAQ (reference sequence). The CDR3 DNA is TGTGCCAGCAGCTTAGCTGCAGGTTACGAGCAGTTCTTC. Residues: CASSLAAGYEQFF.

CDR3 residues: CASSPGVGGGNEQFF. In DNA, the CDR3 is TGCGCCAGCAGCCCCGGGGTTGGGGGCGGGAATGAGCAGTTCTTC. This chain connects TRBV5-1 to TRBJ2-1; D may be TRBD1 (6 bases). V lost 4 bases, J lost 7 bases, and 18 bases lay in between. Looked up from germline, CDR1 is SGHRS and CDR2 is YFSETQ. The CDR3 contains 15 residues.

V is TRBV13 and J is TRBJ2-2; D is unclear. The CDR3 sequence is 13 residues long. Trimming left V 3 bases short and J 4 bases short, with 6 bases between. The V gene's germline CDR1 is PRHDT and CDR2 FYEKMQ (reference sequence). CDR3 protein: CASSFRATGELFF. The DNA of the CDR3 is TGTGCCAGCAGCTTCCGTGCCACCGGGGAGCTGTTTTTT.

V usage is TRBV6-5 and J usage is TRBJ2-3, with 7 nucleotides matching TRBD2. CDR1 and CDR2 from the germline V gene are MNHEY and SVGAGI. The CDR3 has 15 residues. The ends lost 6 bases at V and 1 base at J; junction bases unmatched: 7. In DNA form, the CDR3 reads TGTGCCAGCAGCTCGACTAGCAGCGGCACAGATACGCAGTATTTT. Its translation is CASSSTSSGTDTQYF.

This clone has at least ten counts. The CDR3 coding sequence is TGTGCCATCAGTCCGAGACAGGGAATCTATGGCTACACCTTC. Encoded protein: CAISPRQGIYGYTF. The V gene is TRBV10-3, the J gene TRBJ1-2, with TRBD1 identical over 7 bases. Unmatched junction bases numbered 7, after V lost 5 bases and J lost 4 bases. The CDR3 totals 14 residues. Germline-derived CDR1 and CDR2 are ENHRY and SYGVKD.

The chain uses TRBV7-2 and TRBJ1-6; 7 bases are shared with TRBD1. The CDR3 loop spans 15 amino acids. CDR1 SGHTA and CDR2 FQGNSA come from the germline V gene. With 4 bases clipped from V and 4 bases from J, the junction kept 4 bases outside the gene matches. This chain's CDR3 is CASSSGQAYNSPLHF. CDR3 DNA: TGTGCCAGCAGCTCAGGACAGGCTTATAATTCACCCCTCCACTTT.

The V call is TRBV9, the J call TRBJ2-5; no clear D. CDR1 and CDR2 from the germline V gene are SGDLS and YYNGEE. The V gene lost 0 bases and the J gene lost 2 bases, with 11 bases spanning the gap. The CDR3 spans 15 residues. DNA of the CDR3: TGTGCCAGCAGCGTAGCCCACAGACCTCAAGAGACCCAGTACTTC. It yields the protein CASSVAHRPQETQYF.

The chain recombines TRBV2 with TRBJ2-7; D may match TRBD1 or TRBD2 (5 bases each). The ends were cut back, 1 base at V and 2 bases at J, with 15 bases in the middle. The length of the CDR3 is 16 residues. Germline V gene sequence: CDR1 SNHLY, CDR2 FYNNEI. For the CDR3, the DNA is TGTGCCAGCAGTGAAGGCGGGTGGATGGGACCCTACGAGCAGTACTTC. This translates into CASSEGGWMGPYEQYF.

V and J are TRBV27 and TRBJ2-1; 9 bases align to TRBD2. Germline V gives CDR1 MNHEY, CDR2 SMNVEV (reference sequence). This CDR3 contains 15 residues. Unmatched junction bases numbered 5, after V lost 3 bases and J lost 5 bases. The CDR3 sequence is CASSFSGSVHNEQFF. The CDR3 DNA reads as TGTGCCAGCAGTTTTAGCGGGAGTGTTCACAATGAGCAGTTCTTC.

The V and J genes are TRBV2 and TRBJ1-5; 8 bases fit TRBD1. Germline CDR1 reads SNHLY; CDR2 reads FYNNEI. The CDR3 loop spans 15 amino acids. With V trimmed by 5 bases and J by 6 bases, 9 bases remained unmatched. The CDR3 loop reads CASSPAGGEAQPQHF. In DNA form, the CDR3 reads TGTGCCAGCAGTCCCGCAGGGGGCGAGGCTCAGCCCCAGCATTTT.

CDR3 nucleotides: TGTGCCAGCAGCAGAAGACAGGGACGTCAAGAGACCCAGTACTTC. This translates into CASSRRQGRQETQYF. V gene TRBV5-4 combines with J gene TRBJ2-5; 7 nucleotides agree with TRBD1. With 4 bases clipped from V and 2 bases from J, the junction kept 8 bases outside the gene matches. Looked up from germline, CDR1 is SGHNT and CDR2 is YYREEE (reference sequence). This CDR3 is built from 15 residues.

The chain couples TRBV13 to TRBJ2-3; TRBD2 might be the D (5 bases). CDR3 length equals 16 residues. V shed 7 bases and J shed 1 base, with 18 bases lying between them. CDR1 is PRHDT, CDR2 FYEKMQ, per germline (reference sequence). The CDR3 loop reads CASIYNPSGGTDTQYF. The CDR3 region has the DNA TGTGCCAGCATCTACAACCCGTCCGGGGGCACAGATACGCAGTATTTT.

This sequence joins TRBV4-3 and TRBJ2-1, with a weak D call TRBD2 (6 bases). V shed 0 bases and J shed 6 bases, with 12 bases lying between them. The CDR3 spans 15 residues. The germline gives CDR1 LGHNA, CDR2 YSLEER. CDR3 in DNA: TGCGCCAGCAGCCAAGATTACGGGAGCCCCAATGAGCAGTTCTTC. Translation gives CASSQDYGSPNEQFF.

The CDR3, as DNA: TGTGCCAGCAGTGAAGGGCCCCCGCCGCATTTT. Protein: CASSEGPPPHF. The V gene is TRBV6-1, the J gene TRBJ1-5; D is unclear. The CDR3 extends over 11 amino acids. Germline V gene sequence: CDR1 MNHNS, CDR2 SASEGT. V was shortened by 1 base and J by 15 bases, with 10 bases between the two germline ends.

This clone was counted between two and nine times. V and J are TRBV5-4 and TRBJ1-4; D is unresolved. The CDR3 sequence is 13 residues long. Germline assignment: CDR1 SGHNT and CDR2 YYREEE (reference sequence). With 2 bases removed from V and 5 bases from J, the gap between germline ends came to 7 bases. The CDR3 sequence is CASSLRNNEKLFF. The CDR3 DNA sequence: TGTGCCAGCAGCTTAAGGAACAATGAAAAACTGTTTTTT.

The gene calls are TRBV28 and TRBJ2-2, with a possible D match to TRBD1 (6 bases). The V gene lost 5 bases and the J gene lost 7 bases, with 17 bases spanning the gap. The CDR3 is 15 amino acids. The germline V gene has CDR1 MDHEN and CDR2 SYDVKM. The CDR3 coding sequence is TGTGCCAGCAGTCAAAACGACAGGACGAACGGGGAGCTGTTTTTT. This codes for CASSQNDRTNGELFF.